Listed below are T cell receptor beta chains from one sample, sequenced in a study of blood T cell repertoires in COVID-19. Assay used: immunoSEQ multiplex PCR; TCRdb lists only in-frame clones, some missing. The table includes 100,000 to 120,000 clones, about three quarters detected once. Sequencing was performed on peripheral blood. The receptors shown here come from a woman aged 40 to 50 with acute or convalescent COVID-19. The CDR3 runs from the conserved cysteine through the conserved F or W. The D gene is left open where the match is weak. Rows give clone size only sometimes, using once, few, many, or a class for an expanded clone.

J	V	D	size	DNA	CDR3
TRBJ1-5	TRBV4-1	.	.	TGCGCCAGCAGCCAATCTCGAGGCCTTAGCAATCAGCCCCAGCATTTT	CASSQSRGLSNQPQHF
TRBJ2-7	TRBV5-1	.	.	TGCGCCAGCAGCGCCAGTGACAGCTACGAGCAGTACTTC	CASSASDSYEQYF
TRBJ2-7	TRBV7-7	TRBD1	.	TGTGCCAGCAGCCAGGGACAGGGTGCTTACGAGCAGTACTTC	CASSQGQGAYEQYF
TRBJ2-3	TRBV2	.	.	TGTGCCAGCAGTAGCTTCGTTGGCACAGATACGCAGTATTTT	CASSSFVGTDTQYF
TRBJ1-5	TRBV5-4	.	.	TGTGCCAGCAGTCGCGGGGGTGGGGATAGCAATCAGCCCCAGCATTTT	CASSRGGGDSNQPQHF
TRBJ2-3	TRBV18	TRBD1	once	TGTGCCAGCTCACCAGCTTCCGGACAGGGCACAGATACGCAGTATTTT	CASSPASGQGTDTQYF
TRBJ2-5	TRBV3-1/TRBV3-2	TRBD2	.	TGTGCCAGCAGCCAACCCGGGACTAGCGGGGGGGCGGGGACCCAGTACTTC	CASSQPGTSGGAGTQYF
TRBJ2-5	TRBV6-4	.	.	TGTGCCAGCAGTCCGGGAGCTCAAGAGACCCAGTACTTC	CASSPGAQETQYF
TRBJ1-2	TRBV28	TRBD1	.	TGTGCCAGCATTACAGGGGCGACAGTTAACTATGGCTACACCTTC	CASITGATVNYGYTF
TRBJ1-4	TRBV3-1/TRBV3-2	.	.	TGTGCCAGCGGCCCAGGGACAACTAATGAAAAACTGTTTTTT	CASGPGTTNEKLFF
TRBJ1-2	TRBV4-3	.	.	TGCGCCAGCAGCCAAGACGGTTGGAGGGCGGCGGATGGCTACACCTTC	CASSQDGWRAADGYTF
TRBJ2-1	TRBV6-5	TRBD2	.	TGTGCCACTAGGGAGGGACCAAACTACAATGAGCAGTTCTTC	CATREGPNYNEQFF
TRBJ2-5	TRBV2	.	.	TGTGCCAGCAAGGGGGTAGGGAGGGGCGTCCAAGAGACCCAGTACTTC	CASKGVGRGVQETQYF
TRBJ1-2	TRBV28	.	once	TGTGCCAGCAGTTTGGACAGAAACTATGGCTACACCTTC	CASSLDRNYGYTF
TRBJ2-7	TRBV20-1	.	.	TGCAGTGCACCCCTCTATTACGAGCAGTACTTC	CSAPLYYEQYF
TRBJ2-5	TRBV5-1	TRBD2	.	TGCGCCAGCAGCCCCCAGACTAGCGGGGGGGAGACCCAGTACTTC	CASSPQTSGGETQYF
TRBJ2-4	TRBV5-4	TRBD2	.	TGTGCCAGCACGTTAAGCGGGGGGGCCCCTCGCGCCAAAAACATTCAGTACTTC	CASTLSGGAPRAKNIQYF
TRBJ1-2	TRBV5-1	.	.	TGCGCCAGCAGACCGGAGGCCTCCGCTTATGGCTACACCTTC	CASRPEASAYGYTF
TRBJ1-2	TRBV5-4	TRBD1	.	TGTGCCAGCAGCTTGGCGGGACAGTACTATGGCTACACCTTC	CASSLAGQYYGYTF
TRBJ1-5	TRBV7-2	.	.	TGTGCCAGCAGCCAACAGGGTTGGCAGCCCCAGCATTTT	CASSQQGWQPQHF
TRBJ1-6	TRBV7-3	.	.	TGTGCCAGCAGCTTAGGCGGCCTTAATTCACCCCTCCACTTT	CASSLGGLNSPLHF
TRBJ2-1	TRBV19	TRBD2	few	TGTGCCAGTAGTATCGGGGGACTAGCCTCCTACAATGAGCAGTTCTTC	CASSIGGLASYNEQFF
TRBJ2-5	TRBV30	.	.	TGTGCCTGGAGTACTCAGGGCTCCCCCCGAGAGACCCAGTACTTC	CAWSTQGSPRETQYF